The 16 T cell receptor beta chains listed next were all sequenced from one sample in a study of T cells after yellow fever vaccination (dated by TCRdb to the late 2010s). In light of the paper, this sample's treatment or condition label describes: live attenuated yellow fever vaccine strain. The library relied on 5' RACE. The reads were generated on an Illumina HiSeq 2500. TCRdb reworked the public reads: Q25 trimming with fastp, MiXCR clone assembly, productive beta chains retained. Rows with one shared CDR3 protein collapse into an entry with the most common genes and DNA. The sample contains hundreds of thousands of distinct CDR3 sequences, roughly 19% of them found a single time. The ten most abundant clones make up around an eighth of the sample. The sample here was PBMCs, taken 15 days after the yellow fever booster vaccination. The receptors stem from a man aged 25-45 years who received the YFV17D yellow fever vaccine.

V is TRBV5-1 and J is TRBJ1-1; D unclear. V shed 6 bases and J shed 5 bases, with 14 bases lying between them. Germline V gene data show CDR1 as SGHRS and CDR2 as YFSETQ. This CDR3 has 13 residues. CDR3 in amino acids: CASNRDQWTEAFF. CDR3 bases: TGCGCCAGCAATCGAGATCAATGGACTGAAGCTTTCTTT.

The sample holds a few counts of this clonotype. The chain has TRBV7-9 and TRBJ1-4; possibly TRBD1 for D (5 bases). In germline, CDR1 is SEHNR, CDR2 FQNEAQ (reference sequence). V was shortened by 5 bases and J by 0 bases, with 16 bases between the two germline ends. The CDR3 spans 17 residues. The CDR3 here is CASSLTGLAATNEKLFF. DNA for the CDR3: TGTGCCAGCAGCCTAACAGGACTCGCTGCAACTAATGAAAAACTGTTTTTT.

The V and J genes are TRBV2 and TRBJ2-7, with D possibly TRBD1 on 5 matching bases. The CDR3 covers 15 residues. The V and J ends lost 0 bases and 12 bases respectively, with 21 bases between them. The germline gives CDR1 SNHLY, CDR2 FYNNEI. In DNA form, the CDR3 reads TGTGCCAGCAGTGAAGCGATGACAGTAACGGGTCAGCGGTACTTC. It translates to CASSEAMTVTGQRYF.

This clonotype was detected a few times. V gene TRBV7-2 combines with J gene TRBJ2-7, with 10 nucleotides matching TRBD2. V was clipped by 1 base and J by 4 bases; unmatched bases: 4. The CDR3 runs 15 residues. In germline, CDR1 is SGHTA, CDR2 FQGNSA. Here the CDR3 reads CASSLGASGGYEQYF. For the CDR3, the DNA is TGTGCCAGCAGCTTAGGGGCTAGCGGGGGTTACGAGCAGTACTTC.

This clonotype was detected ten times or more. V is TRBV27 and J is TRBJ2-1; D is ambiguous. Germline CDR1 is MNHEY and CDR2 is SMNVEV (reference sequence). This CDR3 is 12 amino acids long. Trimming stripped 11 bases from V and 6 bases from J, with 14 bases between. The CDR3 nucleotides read TGTGCCGTAAAAGATGACGCCAATGAGCAGTTCTTC. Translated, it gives CAVKDDANEQFF.

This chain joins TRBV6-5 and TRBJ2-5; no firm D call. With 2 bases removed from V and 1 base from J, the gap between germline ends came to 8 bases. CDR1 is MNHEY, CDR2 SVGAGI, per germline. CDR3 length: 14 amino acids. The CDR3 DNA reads TGTGCCAGCAGTTACGCTGCCCTCCAAGAGACCCAGTACTTC. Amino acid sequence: CASSYAALQETQYF.

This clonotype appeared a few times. The CDR3 bases are TGTGCCAGCAGTGTAACGTGGAATTCACCCCTCCACTTT. This translates into CASSVTWNSPLHF. The genes are TRBV27 and TRBJ1-6; no firm D call. Per germline, CDR1 MNHEY and CDR2 SMNVEV (reference sequence). The CDR3 sequence is 13 residues long. V was trimmed by 5 bases and J by 7 bases, leaving 9 bases between them.

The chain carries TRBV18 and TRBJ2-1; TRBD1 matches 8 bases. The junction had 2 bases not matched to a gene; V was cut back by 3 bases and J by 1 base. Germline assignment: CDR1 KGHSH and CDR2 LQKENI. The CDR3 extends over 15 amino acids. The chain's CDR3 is CASSPDRASYNEQFF. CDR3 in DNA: TGTGCCAGCTCACCGGACAGGGCGTCCTACAATGAGCAGTTCTTC.

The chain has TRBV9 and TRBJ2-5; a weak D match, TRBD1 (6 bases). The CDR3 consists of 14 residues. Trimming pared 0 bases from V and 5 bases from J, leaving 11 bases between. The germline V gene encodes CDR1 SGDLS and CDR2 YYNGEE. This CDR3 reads CASSVVGGAETQYF. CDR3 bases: TGTGCCAGCAGCGTAGTTGGGGGCGCGGAGACCCAGTACTTC. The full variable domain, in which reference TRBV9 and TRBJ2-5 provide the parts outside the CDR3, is DSGVTQTPKHLITATGQRVTLRCSPRSGDLSVYWYQQSLDQGLQFLIQYYNGEERAKGNILERFSAQQFPDLHSELNLSSLELGDSALYFCASSVVGGAETQYFGPGTRLLVL.

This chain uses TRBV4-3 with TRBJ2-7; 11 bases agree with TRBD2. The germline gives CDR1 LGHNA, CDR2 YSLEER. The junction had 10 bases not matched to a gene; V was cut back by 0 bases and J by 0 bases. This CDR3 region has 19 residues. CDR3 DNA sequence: TGCGCCAGCAGCCAAGATGGGCCGGGACTAGCGGCTAGCTCCTACGAGCAGTACTTC. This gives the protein CASSQDGPGLAASSYEQYF.

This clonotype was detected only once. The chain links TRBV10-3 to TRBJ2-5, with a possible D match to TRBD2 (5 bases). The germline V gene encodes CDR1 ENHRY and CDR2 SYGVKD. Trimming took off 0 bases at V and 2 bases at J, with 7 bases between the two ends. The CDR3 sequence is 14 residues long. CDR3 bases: TGTGCCATCAGTGAGTCCGGGATTCAAGAGACCCAGTACTTC. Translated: CAISESGIQETQYF.

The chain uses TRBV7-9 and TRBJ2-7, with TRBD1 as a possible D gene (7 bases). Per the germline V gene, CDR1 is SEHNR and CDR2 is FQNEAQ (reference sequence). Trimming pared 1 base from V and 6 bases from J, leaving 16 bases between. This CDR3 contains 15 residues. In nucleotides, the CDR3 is TGTGCCAGCAGCTTAGGCAGGGGGGACCTCGGCGAGCAGTACTTC. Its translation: CASSLGRGDLGEQYF.

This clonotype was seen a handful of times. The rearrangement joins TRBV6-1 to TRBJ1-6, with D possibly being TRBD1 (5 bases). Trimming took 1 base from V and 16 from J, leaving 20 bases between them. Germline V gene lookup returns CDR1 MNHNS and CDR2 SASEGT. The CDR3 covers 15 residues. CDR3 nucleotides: TGTGCCAGCAGTGAAGGGGGACCTTCCTACACACATCTCCACTTT. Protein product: CASSEGGPSYTHLHF.

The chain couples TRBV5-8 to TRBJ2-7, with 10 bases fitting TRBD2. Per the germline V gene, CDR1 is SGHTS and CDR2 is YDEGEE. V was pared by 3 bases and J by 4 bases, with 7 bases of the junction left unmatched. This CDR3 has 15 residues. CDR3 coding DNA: TGTGCCAGCAGCTCTGGACTAGCGGAGGTTTACGAGCAGTACTTC. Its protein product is CASSSGLAEVYEQYF.

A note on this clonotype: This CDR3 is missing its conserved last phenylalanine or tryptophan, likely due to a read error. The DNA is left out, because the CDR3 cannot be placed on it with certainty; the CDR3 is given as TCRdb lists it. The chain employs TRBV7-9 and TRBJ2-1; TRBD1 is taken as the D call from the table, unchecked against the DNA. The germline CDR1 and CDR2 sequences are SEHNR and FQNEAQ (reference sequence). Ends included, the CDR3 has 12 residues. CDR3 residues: CASSLEGGLPFL.

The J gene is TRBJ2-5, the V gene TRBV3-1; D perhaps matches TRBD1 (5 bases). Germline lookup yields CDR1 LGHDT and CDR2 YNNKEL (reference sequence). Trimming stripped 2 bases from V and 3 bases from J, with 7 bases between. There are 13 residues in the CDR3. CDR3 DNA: TGTGCCAGCAGCCAACAAGGGGAAGAGACCCAGTACTTC. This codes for CASSQQGEETQYF.